One and the same sample provided the 5 T cell receptor beta chains below, sequenced in a study of blood T cells in healthy people across ages. Primers used in a second PCR of about 7 to 11 cycles were a sample-barcoded 5' primer and a J-beta primer mix. One entry per CDR3 protein results from TCRdb running MiXCR on the 5' RACE reads. The repertoire holds 1.5 million or so distinct CDR3 sequences, with about 40% as singletons. The sequenced sample was blood. The receptors come from a woman aged 18-29 years in good health.

This rearrangement joins TRBV12-3 or TRBV12-4 to TRBJ1-6; the D is unclear. V was pared by 3 bases and J by 7 bases, with 10 bases between. The CDR3 runs 14 residues. CDR3 amino acids: CASSLSARNSPLHF. The CDR3 region has the DNA TGTGCCAGCAGTTTGAGTGCTCGGAATTCACCCCTCCACTTT.

This clonotype was detected a few times. V gene TRBV12-3 or TRBV12-4 combines with J gene TRBJ2-3; D ambiguous. Trimming took 6 bases from V and 3 from J, leaving 16 bases between them. This CDR3 spans 15 amino acids. In DNA form, the CDR3 reads TGTGCCAGCAGCCCCCCCCGAGTCCTAACAGATACGCAGTATTTT. Its translation is CASSPPRVLTDTQYF.

This chain uses TRBV14 with TRBJ1-2, with D maybe TRBD1 (5 bases). The CDR3 sequence is 15 residues long. Trimming took 2 bases from V and 4 from J, leaving 14 bases between them. The germline V gene has CDR1 SGHDN and CDR2 FVKESK. The CDR3 here is CASSQQAGSGYGYTF. CDR3 coding DNA: TGTGCCAGCAGCCAACAGGCAGGGTCCGGCTATGGCTACACCTTC.

CDR3 region: CASSEYTGDTQYF. The CDR3 DNA follows: TGTGCCAGCAGTGAATATACGGGAGATACGCAGTATTTT. This sequence joins TRBV25-1 and TRBJ2-3; D is ambiguous. Germline lookup yields CDR1 MGHDK and CDR2 SYGVNS. The V end was cut by 0 bases, the J end by 5 bases, with 6 bases between. This CDR3 has 13 amino acids.

The V gene is TRBV5-5, the J gene TRBJ1-2, with 8 bases aligning to TRBD1. The germline CDR1 and CDR2 sequences are SGHKS and YYEKEE (reference sequence). Unmatched junction bases numbered 16, after V lost 4 bases and J lost 2 bases. The CDR3 loop spans 18 amino acids. CDR3 protein: CASSQRIPRDRKNYGYTF. The CDR3 DNA sequence: TGTGCCAGCAGCCAGAGAATACCCCGGGACAGGAAAAACTATGGCTACACCTTC.